The clone carrying this T cell receptor beta chain has more than one count but fewer than ten. Its antigen remains unidentified. Treatment here: approximately 9-day PBMC culture with coronavirus spike peptide pools or control peptides (ViraFEST assay). Researchers grew the cells for about 11 days and then pulled out CD4+ T cells by negative selection. This entry is derived from a study of vaccination and CD4 T cells after COVID-19. About the research overall: Post-vaccine sample collection happened at a median of approximately 10 weeks after dose two, ranging 14 to 241. Control cultures, each given a CEFX pool, an HIV-1 Nef pool, or no peptide, were included. Study-wide results and limits: Convalescent patients' median share of reactive clones seen only post-vaccination was over 65%.

The V end was cut by 6 bases, the J end by 4 bases, with 10 bases between. CDR3 length: 13 residues. From germline, CDR1 is MNHEY and CDR2 SVGEGT. The Oncomine TCR Beta short-read assay was applied to DNA of cultured CD4+ T cells. TCRdb ran MiXCR on the PCR reads and lists one entry per CDR3 protein. The data show over 20,000 distinct CDR3 sequences, about 51% seen once. This sequence originates from a human donor who had recovered from COVID-19. The chain joins TRBV6-2 or TRBV6-3 to TRBJ2-1; TRBD2 is a possible D gene (5 bases). Source material: CD4+ T cells from blood, cultured in vitro. CDR3 bases: TGTGCCAGCAGCCCGGACTCGTACAATGAGCAGTTCTTC. Translating gives CASSPDSYNEQFF.